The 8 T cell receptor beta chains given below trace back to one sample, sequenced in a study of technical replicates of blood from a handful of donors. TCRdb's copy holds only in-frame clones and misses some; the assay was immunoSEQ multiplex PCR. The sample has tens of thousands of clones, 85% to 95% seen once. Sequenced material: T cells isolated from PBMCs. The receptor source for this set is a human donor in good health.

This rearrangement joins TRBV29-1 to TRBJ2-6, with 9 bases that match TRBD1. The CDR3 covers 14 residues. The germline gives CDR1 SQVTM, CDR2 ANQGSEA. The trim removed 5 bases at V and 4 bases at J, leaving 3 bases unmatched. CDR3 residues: CSVSQGAGANVLTF. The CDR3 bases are TGCAGCGTTTCACAGGGGGCGGGGGCCAACGTCCTGACTTTC.

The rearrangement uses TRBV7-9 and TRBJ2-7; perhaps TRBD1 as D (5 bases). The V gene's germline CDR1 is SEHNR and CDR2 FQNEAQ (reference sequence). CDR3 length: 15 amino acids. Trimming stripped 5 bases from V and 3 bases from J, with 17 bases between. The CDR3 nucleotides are TGTGCCAGCAGCGCGGCCCAGGGATCTTACTACGAGCAGTACTTC. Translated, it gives CASSAAQGSYYEQYF.

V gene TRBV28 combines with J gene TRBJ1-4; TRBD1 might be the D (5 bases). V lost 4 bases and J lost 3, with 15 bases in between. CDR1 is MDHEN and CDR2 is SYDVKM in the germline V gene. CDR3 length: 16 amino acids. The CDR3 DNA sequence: TGTGCCAGCAGTTCCGTCGGGGGAATACCTAATGAAAAACTGTTTTTT. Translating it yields CASSSVGGIPNEKLFF.

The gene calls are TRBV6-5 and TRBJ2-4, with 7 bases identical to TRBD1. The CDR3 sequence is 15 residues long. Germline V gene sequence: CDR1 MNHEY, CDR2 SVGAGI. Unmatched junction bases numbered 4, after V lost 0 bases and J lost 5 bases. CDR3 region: CASSYSAGGQNIQYF. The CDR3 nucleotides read TGTGCCAGCAGTTACTCAGCAGGGGGTCAAAACATTCAGTACTTC.

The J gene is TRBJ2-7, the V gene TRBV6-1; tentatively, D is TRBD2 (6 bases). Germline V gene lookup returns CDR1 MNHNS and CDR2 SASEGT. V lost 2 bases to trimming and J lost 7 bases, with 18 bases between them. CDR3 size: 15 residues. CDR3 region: CASSELVLLGGEQYF. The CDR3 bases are TGTGCCAGCAGTGAATTGGTCCTCCTGGGGGGTGAGCAGTACTTC.

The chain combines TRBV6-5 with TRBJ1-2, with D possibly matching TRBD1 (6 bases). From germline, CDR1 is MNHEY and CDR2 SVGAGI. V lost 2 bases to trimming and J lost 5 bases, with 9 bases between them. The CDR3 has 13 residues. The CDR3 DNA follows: TGTGCCAGCAGTTACACGACAGGTTATGGCTACACCTTC. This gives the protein CASSYTTGYGYTF.

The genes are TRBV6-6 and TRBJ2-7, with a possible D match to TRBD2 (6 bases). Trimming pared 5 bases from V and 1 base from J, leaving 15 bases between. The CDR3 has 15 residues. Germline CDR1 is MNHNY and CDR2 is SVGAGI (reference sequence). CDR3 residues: CASSDGTRLSYEQYF. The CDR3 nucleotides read TGTGCCAGCAGTGACGGGACTCGGCTATCCTACGAGCAGTACTTC.

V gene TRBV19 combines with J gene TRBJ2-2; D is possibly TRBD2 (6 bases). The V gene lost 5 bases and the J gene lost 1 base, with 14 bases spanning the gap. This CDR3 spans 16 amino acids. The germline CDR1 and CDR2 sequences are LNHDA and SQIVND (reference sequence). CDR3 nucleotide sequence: TGTGCCAGTAGTCCCTCGCGGGGTAGGAACACCGGGGAGCTGTTTTTT. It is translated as CASSPSRGRNTGELFF.